In its sample, the clone carrying this T cell receptor (beta chain) was seen a few times. Its antigen remains unidentified. This sample is part of a study of blood T cells in healthy people across ages. Using a J-beta primer mix together with a sample-barcoded 5' primer, a second PCR was run for about 7 to 12 cycles. TCRdb processed the 5' RACE reads anew with MiXCR; each CDR3 protein has one entry. In the table there are 1.8 million or so distinct CDR3 sequences, approximately 40% of which are singletons. Whole-study results and caveats: No one knew whether donors had CMV, which possibly confounded expanded clonotype changes.

Germline assignment: CDR1 MGHRA and CDR2 YSYEKL. Trimming removed 3 bases from V and 1 base from J, with 16 bases in between. The CDR3 length is 16 residues. This TCR derives from a human donor in good health. The chain uses TRBV4-1 and TRBJ2-7, with D perhaps matching TRBD1 (6 bases). The source material was blood. The CDR3 reads CASSHKLRDKSYEQYF. The DNA of the CDR3 is TGCGCCAGCAGCCACAAACTCCGGGACAAATCCTACGAGCAGTACTTC.